This TCR beta chain was sequenced during a study of patients and donors after allogeneic stem cell transplantation. Each CDR3 protein gets one entry after TCRdb re-called the RT-PCR reads with MiXCR. This sample carries hundreds of thousands of distinct CDR3 sequences, approximately 16% of them seen once, and the ten largest clones take around 6.8%. This CDR3 is 18 amino acids long. V trimming: 1 base; J trimming: 6 bases; junction bases outside the gene matches: 13. The germline V gene encodes CDR1 SGHTA and CDR2 FQGTGA. The sequence came from a human donor who was either an allogeneic HSCT recipient or a stem cell or donor lymphocyte infusion donor (not recorded which). It is not recorded whose cells these are; they may come from a transplant donor. The sequenced sample was blood, either unsorted or a sorted T cell fraction (not recorded which). The J gene is TRBJ2-3, the V gene TRBV7-3; 10 bases are a match to TRBD2. The CDR3 DNA reads as TGTGCCAGCAGCTTAAAGCGCCGGACTAGCGGTTGTACGGATACGCAGTATTTT. It specifies CASSLKRRTSGCTDTQYF.